The entry below describes one T cell receptor beta chain. Its target is not known. The protocol was immunoSEQ multiplex PCR, while the TCRdb copy is restricted to in-frame clones and leaves out a portion. The sample carries roughly 14,000 clones, approximately 90% recorded once. This record comes from a study of chemoradiotherapy in HPV16-positive cancers. Study in general: Candidate HPV-specific T-cell clones and common TCR motifs came from functional assays in a couple of HPV16-positive patients. Study conclusions and caveats: Better recurrence-free survival went with HPV-responsive T-cell expansion in HPV16-positive patients. Candidate HPV-specific clones and E7-related TCR motifs grew in tumor during treatment. HPV-specific T cells were functionally defined from only two HPV16-positive patients.

This CDR3 comprises 17 residues. V shed 5 bases and J shed 6 bases, with 25 bases lying between them. Looked up from germline, CDR1 is SGHVS and CDR2 is FQNEAQ. This TCR was sampled from a human donor with HPV-associated anogenital cancer. The chain recombines TRBV7-8 with TRBJ1-2, with D maybe TRBD1 (5 bases). Source: tumor tissue, taken from a patient who underwent chemoradiotherapy. The CDR3 loop is CASSHRGRRVRIDGYTF. DNA for the CDR3: TGTGCCAGCAGCCACAGAGGTCGCAGGGTTCGGATCGATGGCTACACCTTC.